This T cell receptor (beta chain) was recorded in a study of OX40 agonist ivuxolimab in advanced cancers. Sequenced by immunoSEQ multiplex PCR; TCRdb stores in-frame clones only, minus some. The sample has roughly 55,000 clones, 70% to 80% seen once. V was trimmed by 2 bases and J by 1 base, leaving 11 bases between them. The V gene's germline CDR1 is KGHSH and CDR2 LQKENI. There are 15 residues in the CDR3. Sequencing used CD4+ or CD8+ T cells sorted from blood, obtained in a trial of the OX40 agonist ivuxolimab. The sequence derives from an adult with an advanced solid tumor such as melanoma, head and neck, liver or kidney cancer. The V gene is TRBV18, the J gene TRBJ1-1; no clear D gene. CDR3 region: CASSPWAGENTEAFF. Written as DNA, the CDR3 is TGTGCCAGCTCACCATGGGCGGGTGAGAACACTGAAGCTTTCTTT. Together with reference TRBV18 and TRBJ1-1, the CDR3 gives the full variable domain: NAGVMQNPRHLVRRRGQEARLRCSPMKGHSHVYWYRQLPEEGLKFMVYLQKENIIDESGMPKERFSAEFPKEGPSILRIQQVVRGDSAAYFCASSPWAGENTEAFFGQGTRLTVV.